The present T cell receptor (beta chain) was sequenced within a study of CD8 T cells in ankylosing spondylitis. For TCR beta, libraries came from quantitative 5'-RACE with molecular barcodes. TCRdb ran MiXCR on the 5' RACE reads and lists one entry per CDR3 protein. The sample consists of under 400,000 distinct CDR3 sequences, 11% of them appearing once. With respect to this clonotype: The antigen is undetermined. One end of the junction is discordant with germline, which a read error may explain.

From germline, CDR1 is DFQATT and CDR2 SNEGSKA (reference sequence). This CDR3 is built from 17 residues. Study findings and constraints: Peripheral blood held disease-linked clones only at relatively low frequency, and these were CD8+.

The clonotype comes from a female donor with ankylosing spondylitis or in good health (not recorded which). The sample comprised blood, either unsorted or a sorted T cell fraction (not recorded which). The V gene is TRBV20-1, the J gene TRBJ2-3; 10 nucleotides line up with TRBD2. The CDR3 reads CCARDLRTSGSTDTQYF. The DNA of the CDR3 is TGCTGTGCTAGAGATCTCAGGACTAGCGGTAGCACAGATACGCAGTATTTT.